This paragraph covers one T cell receptor (beta chain) sequence. Its target is not known. Each case's diagnosis was confirmed by two pathologists on H&E. The sample comes from a study of immune evolution from preneoplasia to lung adenocarcinoma. General study results and limits: Compared with EGFR-mutant or double wild-type lesions, KRAS-mutant nodules were more clonal. Top clone share appeared to fall from AAH through AIS, MIA, adenocarcinoma. Clonality was highest in normal lung, lower in later-stage lesions apparently.

Germline CDR1 reads SGHRS; CDR2 reads YFSETQ. The CDR3 covers 16 residues. V trimming: 3 bases; J trimming: 4 bases; junction bases outside the gene matches: 4. Produced via immunoSEQ multiplex PCR; TCRdb's table is partial and in-frame only. The sample includes about 3,500 clones, around 78% of them seen just once. The V call is TRBV5-1, the J call TRBJ2-3; 14 positions agree with TRBD2. The sample consisted of FFPE lung adenocarcinoma in situ tissue. The clonotype originates from a person aged 55 to 79 with lung adenocarcinoma. The CDR3 coding sequence is TGCGCCAGCAGCTCGACTAGCGGGGGGGTGGCAGATACGCAGTATTTT. It translates to CASSSTSGGVADTQYF. Variable domain in full (rest from reference TRBV5-1 and TRBJ2-3): KAGVTQTPRYLIKTRGQQVTLSCSPISGHRSVSWYQQTPGQGLQFLFEYFSETQRNKGNFPGRFSGRQFSNSRSEMNVSTLELGDSALYLCASSSTSGGVADTQYFGPGTRLTVL.